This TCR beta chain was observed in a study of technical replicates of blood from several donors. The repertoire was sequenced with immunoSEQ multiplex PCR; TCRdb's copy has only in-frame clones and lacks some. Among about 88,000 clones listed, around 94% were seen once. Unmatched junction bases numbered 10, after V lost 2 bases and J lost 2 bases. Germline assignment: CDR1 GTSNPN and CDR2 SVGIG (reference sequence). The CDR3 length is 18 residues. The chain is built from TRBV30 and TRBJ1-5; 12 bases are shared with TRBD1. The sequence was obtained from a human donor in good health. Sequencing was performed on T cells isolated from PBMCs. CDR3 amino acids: CAWSSTGTGGSGNQPQHF. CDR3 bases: TGTGCCTGGAGTTCCACCGGGACAGGGGGCTCTGGCAATCAGCCCCAGCATTTT.